This T cell receptor (beta chain) is from a study of T cells in Graves' hyperthyroidism and ophthalmopathy (dated by TCRdb to the late 2010s). The study in broad terms: TCR V-J signatures able to tell the groups apart were searched for in a discovery cohort of 100 patients, of whom approximately 40 had Graves' ophthalmopathy and about 60 had stable Graves' hyperthyroidism. Once sampling was done, hyperthyroidism patients were given methimazole at a starting dose of 30 mg daily, whereas ophthalmopathy patients were given high-dose intravenous methylprednisolone. The 100 discovery patients were randomly divided into training and test sets at a 7:3 ratio. The study also compared thyroid tissue and blood T-cell repertoires from several Graves' hyperthyroidism patients. Whether ophthalmopathy could be predicted prospectively was tested in an independent validation cohort made up of roughly 20 hyperthyroidism patients plus 17 patients who later progressed to ophthalmopathy. TCR Vbeta CDR3 sequencing of 130 to 150 peripheral blood samples (43 ophthalmopathy, roughly 72 hyperthyroidism and some 17 progressor patients) is reported in the paper.

CDR1 and CDR2 (LNHNV, YYDKDF) derive from the germline V gene (reference sequence). Here V drops 5 bases and J drops 6 bases, and the junction holds 10 bases not matched to any gene. Inclusive of the bounding cysteine and phenylalanine, the CDR3 is 16 residues long. Of all the DNA, just the CDR3 is kept, 48 bases in frame from base 1. Results and caveats for the whole study, not just this receptor: Sample size was not statistically predetermined, and blinding of investigators to group allocation was not performed. Blood samples also contained most of the expanded thyroid clonotypes (frequency above 0.001), which suggests that blood repertoires may reflect thyroid immune responses. During validation, the model predicted progression to ophthalmopathy a median of approximately 6 months ahead of onset, with just under 71% sensitivity and almost 75% specificity. A model built on a 13 V-J signature distinguished ophthalmopathy from stable hyperthyroidism, reaching 87.88% sensitivity and 81.08% specificity in cross-validation and 80%/75% in testing.

This clonotype was counted ten times or more. Its antigen is unknown. No clone much larger than this one lies a single base away; base qualities are absent. Amplification of TCR beta CDR3 regions was carried out from RNA transcripts. The first round of RT-PCR for the TCR CDR3 was performed with the HTBI primer set and the Qiagen OneStep RT-PCR kit. Libraries were constructed in a second round of multiplex PCR, after which size selection and purification were carried out. Libraries were sequenced paired-end with 100 bp reads on an Illumina HiSeq2000. As for the original processing: SOAPnuke was used to process the raw data, removing reads that contained adapters or uncalled bases, had a mean Phred below 15, or lacked an exact match to the constant primer or identifier. COPE v1.2.5 was used to merge high-quality paired reads, and clonotypes were defined as unique nucleotide sequences. MiTCR v1.1 was used to align the clonotypes against IMGT TRBV, TRBD and TRBJ reference segments. Only V-J combinations with frequency above 0.0001, covering about 99% of repertoires, were analysed. The TCS score was defined as F50 (clonal expansion) divided by E x V (chaos), with BLOSUM62-based TCRdist calculated between CDR3 peptides within each V-J. Welch's t-statistics and random forest reduced around 510 V-J features to 10 to 15, which were used in a naive Bayes classifier (R e1071). The Morisita-Horn index was used to measure how similar the thyroid and blood repertoires were. TCRdb reworked the public reads: Q25 trimming with fastp, MiXCR clone assembly, productive beta chains retained. Rows matching on CDR3 protein sequence are summarized as one entry with the most common DNA and genes. The V and J calls shown here were made by TCRdb, not taken from the authors' results. This sample has 450,000 to 700,000 distinct CDR3 sequences in its table, and around 42% of those were observed once. Around 7.7% of the sample goes to the ten largest clones.

Stable Graves' hyperthyroidism was defined as no progression to ophthalmopathy during 18 months of follow-up. The hyperthyroidism patients were between 18 and 65 years old and newly diagnosed, with a disease duration of less than 2 months. Patients with uncontrolled infections, other autoimmune diseases, pregnancy or lactation were excluded. Diagnoses were established on the basis of clinical symptoms, serum thyroxine and TRAb, thyroid ultrasound, and orbital computed tomography. Total RNA was extracted with Trizol reagent, and quality was checked on an Agilent 2100 Bioanalyzer. Sequencing input: peripheral blood or thyroid tissue (not recorded which). The chain uses TRBV15 and TRBJ1-1, with TRBD1 identical over 12 junction bases. The TCR sequence derives from a woman between 18 and 29 years old with Graves' hyperthyroidism. Here the CDR3 is given as CATSGYRDRGLPEAFF. The DNA is as follows: TGTGCCACCAGCGGCTACCGGGACAGGGGGCTCCCTGAAGCTTTCTTT. Joined to the reference TRBV15 and TRBJ1-1 proteins, this CDR3 gives the full variable domain: DAMVIQNPRYQVTQFGKPVTLSCSQTLNHNVMYWYQQKSSQAPKLLFHYYDKDFNNEADTPDNFQSRRPNTSFCFLDIRSPGLGDTAMYLCATSGYRDRGLPEAFFGQGTRLTVV.